This TCR beta chain was captured by sequencing in a study of T cells in localized non-small cell lung cancer. Notes on the study in general: Uninvolved adjacent lung had more T cell clonality than any other tissue, topping tumor. Among blood samples, higher T cell density accompanied longer overall survival. In adjacent lung appeared a median approximately 61 of the top 100 tumor clones. Only one tumor region was sequenced, so heterogeneity remains possible.

A word on this clone: Its antigen is unknown.

Sequenced by immunoSEQ multiplex PCR; TCRdb stores in-frame clones only, minus some. Here the sample spans over 30,000 clones, approximately 87% being singletons. Germline CDR1 is SGHRS and CDR2 is YFSETQ. V was clipped by 1 base and J by 5 bases, with 6 bases between them. This CDR3 has 13 amino acids. The rearrangement links TRBV5-1 to TRBJ2-2; D uncertain. This sequence originates from a man aged 40 to 70 with stage I lung adenocarcinoma. This sample comprised peripheral blood, obtained before any cancer treatment. CDR3 protein: CASSLTETGELFF. CDR3 sequence (DNA): TGCGCCAGCAGCTTGACGGAGACCGGGGAGCTGTTTTTT.